A selection of T cell receptor beta chains follows, all from one sample in a study of T-cell memory formation after mild COVID-19. MiXCR, run by TCRdb on the 5' RACE reads, gives a single entry per CDR3 protein. The table shows hundreds of thousands of distinct CDR3 sequences, with 25% to 30% occurring only once. Sequencing was carried out using PBMCs or a T cell subset sorted from them (not recorded which). Receptors originate from an adult woman who had mild COVID-19 (a few samples of this study predate the infection). Cell type and time point are not known. The CDR3 runs from the conserved cysteine through the conserved F or W. Fields, in order: J gene, clone size, V gene, D gene, CDR3 protein, CDR3 DNA. D genes are given only for firm matches. Size is stated for part of the rows, as once, few or many counts, or as a class when the clone is expanded.

TRBJ1-2 . TRBV20-1 . CSAREVYGYTF TGCAGTGCTAGAGAAGTTTATGGCTACACCTTC
TRBJ2-2 . TRBV25-1 . CASRGAGTGELFF TGTGCCAGCAGGGGGGCTGGGACCGGGGAGCTGTTTTTT
TRBJ2-1 few TRBV24-1 . CATSDSGQSSYNEQFF TGTGCCACCAGTGATTCAGGACAGAGCTCCTACAATGAGCAGTTCTTC
TRBJ1-3 . TRBV24-1 . CATRLCSGNTIYF TGTGCCACCAGGCTGTGTTCCGGAAACACCATATATTTT
TRBJ2-7 . TRBV9 TRBD2 CASSVDGTSGYEQYF TGTGCCAGCAGCGTCGACGGGACTAGCGGCTACGAGCAGTACTTC
TRBJ2-5 . TRBV5-1 . CASSLAGLDQETQYF TGCGCCAGCAGCTTGGCCGGGTTGGATCAAGAGACCCAGTACTTC
TRBJ2-7 . TRBV11-2 . CASSSLKGLHSYEQYF TGTGCCAGCAGCTCGTTAAAAGGGCTCCACTCCTACGAGCAGTACTTC
TRBJ1-1 . TRBV7-9 . CASSLGRSDTEAFF TGTGCCAGCAGCTTAGGGAGGTCAGACACTGAAGCTTTCTTT
TRBJ1-2 . TRBV2 . CASARSAGNYGYTF TGTGCCAGCGCCCGCTCGGCGGGTAACTATGGCTACACCTTC
TRBJ1-2 few TRBV20-1 . CSARDGREHGYTF TGCAGTGCTAGAGATGGCAGGGAACATGGCTACACCTTC
TRBJ1-1 . TRBV6-5 . CASSRTEVNTEAFF TGTGCCAGCAGCCGGACAGAAGTCAACACTGAAGCTTTCTTT
TRBJ2-1 . TRBV4-2 . CASSQEMPSFSYNEQFF TGTGCCAGCAGCCAAGAGATGCCCAGCTTCTCCTACAATGAGCAGTTCTTC
TRBJ2-1 . TRBV7-9 . CASRGHGQEQFF TGTGCCAGCAGAGGTCACGGACAAGAGCAGTTCTTC
TRBJ2-3 few TRBV27 . CASVGDTQYF TGTGCCAGCGTAGGGGATACGCAGTATTTT
TRBJ2-5 . TRBV29-1 . CSALSEGRETQYF TGCAGCGCCCTGAGCGAGGGGAGGGAGACCCAGTACTTC
TRBJ2-3 few TRBV5-1 TRBD1 CASQDRGSTDTQYF TGCGCCAGCCAAGACAGGGGGAGCACAGATACGCAGTATTTT